This paragraph covers one T cell receptor (beta chain) sequence. As yet, its antigen is unknown. The authors made the TRB cDNA libraries by 5' RACE using UMI labels. TCRdb reanalyzed the 5' RACE reads, giving one entry per CDR3 protein sequence and no DNA. The sample holds roughly 41,000 distinct CDR3 sequences. The record originates from a study of CXCR3-negative and CXCR3-positive naive CD8 T cells. At the level of the study: A total of 120 million to 150 million TRB reads was generated, with about 1.5 +/- 0.3 million per library. Study-wide results and caveats: Cryopreserved cells showed partially decreased CXCR3 expression, and most assays used fresh PBMCs. For naive cells, CXCR3-negative and CXCR3-positive subsets had similar TRBV-TRBJ usage; for memory cells, usage differed. Memory CD8+ cells had much lower diversity, and both naive subsets had comparably high diversity.

The source material was memory CD8+ T cells from blood. The source of this sequence is a human donor in good health. Some clones in this sample may be carry-over from other donors' samples.

CDR3: CASATGIFYGYTF. The V and J genes are TRBV12-3 or TRBV12-4 and TRBJ1-2; TCRdb's D call, TRBD1, is unchecked because there is no DNA. CDR3 length equals 13 residues.